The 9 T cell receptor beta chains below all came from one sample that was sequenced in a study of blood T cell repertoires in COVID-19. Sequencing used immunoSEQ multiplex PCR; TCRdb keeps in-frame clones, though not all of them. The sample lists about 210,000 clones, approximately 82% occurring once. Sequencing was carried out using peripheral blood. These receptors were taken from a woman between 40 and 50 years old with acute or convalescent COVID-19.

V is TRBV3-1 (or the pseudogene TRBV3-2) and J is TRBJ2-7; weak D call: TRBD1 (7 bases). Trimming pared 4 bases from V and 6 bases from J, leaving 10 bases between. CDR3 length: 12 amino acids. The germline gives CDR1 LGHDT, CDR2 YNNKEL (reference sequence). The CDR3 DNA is TGTGCCAGCAGCCCTCAGGGGGGCGAGCAGTACTTC. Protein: CASSPQGGEQYF.

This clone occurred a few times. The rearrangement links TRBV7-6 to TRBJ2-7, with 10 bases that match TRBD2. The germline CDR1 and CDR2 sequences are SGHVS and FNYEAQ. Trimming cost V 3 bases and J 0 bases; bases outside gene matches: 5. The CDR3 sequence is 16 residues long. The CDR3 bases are TGTGCCAGCAGCTTGGAAGGACTAGCGGCCTCCTACGAGCAGTACTTC. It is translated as CASSLEGLAASYEQYF. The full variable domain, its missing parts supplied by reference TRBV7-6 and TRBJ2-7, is GAGVSQSPRYKVTKRGQDVALRCDPISGHVSLYWYRQALGQGPEFLTYFNYEAQQDKSGLPNDRFSAERPEGSISTLTIQRTEQRDSAMYRCASSLEGLAASYEQYFGPGTRLTVT.

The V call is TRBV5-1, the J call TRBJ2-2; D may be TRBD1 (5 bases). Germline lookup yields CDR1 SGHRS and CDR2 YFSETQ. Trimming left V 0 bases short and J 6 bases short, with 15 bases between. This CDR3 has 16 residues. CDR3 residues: CASSLAIVRESGELFF. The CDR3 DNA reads TGCGCCAGCAGCTTGGCCATCGTCAGGGAATCCGGGGAGCTGTTTTTT.

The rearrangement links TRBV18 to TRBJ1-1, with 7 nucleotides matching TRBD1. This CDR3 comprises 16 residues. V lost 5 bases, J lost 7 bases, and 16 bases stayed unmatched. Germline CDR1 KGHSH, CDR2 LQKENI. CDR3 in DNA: TGTGCCAGCTCATCCAACCCAGGGGGGCAGGCGAGTGAAGCTTTCTTT. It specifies CASSSNPGGQASEAFF.

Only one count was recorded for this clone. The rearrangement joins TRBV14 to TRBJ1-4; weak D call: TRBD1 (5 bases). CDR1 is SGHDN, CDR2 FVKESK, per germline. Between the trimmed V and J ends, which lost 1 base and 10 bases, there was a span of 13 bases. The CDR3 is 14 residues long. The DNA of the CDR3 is TGTGCCAGCAGCCAAGTAGCCTGGGGCGGAAAACTGTTTTTT. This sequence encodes CASSQVAWGGKLFF.

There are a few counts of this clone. CDR3 amino acids: CASNPGLLYEQYF. CDR3 DNA: TGTGCCAGTAACCCGGGACTTTTATACGAGCAGTACTTC. J is TRBJ2-7 and V is TRBV19, with D possibly being TRBD2 (6 bases). This CDR3 contains 13 residues. The V end was cut by 7 bases, the J end by 4 bases, with 14 bases between. Germline loops: CDR1 LNHDA, CDR2 SQIVND (reference sequence).

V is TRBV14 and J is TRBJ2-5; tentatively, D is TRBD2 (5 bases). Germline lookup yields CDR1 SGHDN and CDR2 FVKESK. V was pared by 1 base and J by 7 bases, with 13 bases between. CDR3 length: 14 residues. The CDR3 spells CASSQARLAGTQYF. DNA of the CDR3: TGTGCCAGCAGCCAAGCTAGGCTAGCTGGGACCCAGTACTTC.

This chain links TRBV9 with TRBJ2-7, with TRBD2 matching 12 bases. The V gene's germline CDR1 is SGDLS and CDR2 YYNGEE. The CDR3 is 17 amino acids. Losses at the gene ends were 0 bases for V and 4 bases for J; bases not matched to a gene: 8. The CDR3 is CASSVGLAGAKSYEQYF. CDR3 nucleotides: TGTGCCAGCAGCGTAGGACTAGCGGGAGCTAAGTCGTACGAGCAGTACTTC.

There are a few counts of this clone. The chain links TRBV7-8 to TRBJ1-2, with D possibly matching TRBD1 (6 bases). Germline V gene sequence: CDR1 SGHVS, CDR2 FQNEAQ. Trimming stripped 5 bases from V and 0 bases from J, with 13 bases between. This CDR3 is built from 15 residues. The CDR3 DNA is TGTGCCAGCAGCCCTCGGGACACCCCTAACTATGGCTACACCTTC. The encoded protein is CASSPRDTPNYGYTF.